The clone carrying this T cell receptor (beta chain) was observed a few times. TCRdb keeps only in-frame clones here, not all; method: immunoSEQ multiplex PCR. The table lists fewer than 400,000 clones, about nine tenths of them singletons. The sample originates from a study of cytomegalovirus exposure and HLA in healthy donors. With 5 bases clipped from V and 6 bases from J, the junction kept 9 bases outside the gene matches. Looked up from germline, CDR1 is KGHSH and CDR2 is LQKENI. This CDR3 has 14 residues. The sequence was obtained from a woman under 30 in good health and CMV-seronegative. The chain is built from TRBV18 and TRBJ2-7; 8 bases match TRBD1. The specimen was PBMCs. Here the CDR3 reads CASSVGQGVFEQYF. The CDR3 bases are TGTGCCAGCTCAGTAGGACAGGGTGTCTTCGAGCAGTACTTC. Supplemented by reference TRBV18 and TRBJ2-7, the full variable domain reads NAGVMQNPRHLVRRRGQEARLRCSPMKGHSHVYWYRQLPEEGLKFMVYLQKENIIDESGMPKERFSAEFPKEGPSILRIQQVVRGDSAAYFCASSVGQGVFEQYFGPGTRLTVT.